This T cell receptor (beta chain) is from a study of blood T cell repertoires in COVID-19. Study-level background: The United States, Italy and Spain were the sources of the acute and convalescent COVID-19 samples. Sources were T cells, B-cell-depleted T cells, or PBMCs; the material itself was cDNA or gDNA.

Of note for this clone: The same CDR3 arises from other DNA sequences in this sample as well.

Germline CDR1 and CDR2: KGHSH and LQKENI. This CDR3 contains 13 residues. V lost 5 bases, J lost 2 bases, and 9 bases lay in between. Original processing methods: Scientists estimated how many nucleated cells there were by amplifying reference gene primers. Method: immunoSEQ multiplex PCR; TCRdb's copy keeps in-frame clones and lacks some. V, J and clone size reflect that table, while D and trimming were determined from the DNA. The sample shows approximately 210,000 clones, about four fifths of them seen only once. The origin of this receptor is a woman in her seventies with active or convalescent COVID-19. Source material: peripheral blood. The V call is TRBV18, the J call TRBJ2-5; tentatively, D is TRBD2 (6 bases). In DNA, the CDR3 is TGTGCCAGCTCATTGGGACTTCAAGAGACCCAGTACTTC. Translated: CASSLGLQETQYF. Looking up the rest from reference TRBV18 and TRBJ2-5 gives the full variable domain: NAGVMQNPRHLVRRRGQEARLRCSPMKGHSHVYWYRQLPEEGLKFMVYLQKENIIDESGMPKERFSAEFPKEGPSILRIQQVVRGDSAAYFCASSLGLQETQYFGPGTRLLVL.